The TCR beta chain described here comes from a study of blood T cells in healthy people across ages. Regarding the study as a whole: Age showed a roughly linear inverse relationship with TCR beta diversity per million T cells. A conclusive naive versus antigen-experienced comparison was prevented by the unsorted PBMCs. Strongly correlated with naive T cell percentage was TCR beta diversity.

Together with a sample-barcoded 5' primer, a J-beta primer mix was included in a second PCR lasting about 6 to 11 cycles. A template-switch adaptor with 12 random nucleotides tagged each cDNA molecule. TCRdb re-analysed the 5' RACE reads in MiXCR, keeping a single row per CDR3 protein. The sample records approximately 800,000 distinct CDR3 sequences, under 40% being singletons. This clonotype was found a few times. The target antigen is unknown. The CDR3 length is 15 residues. Germline V gene sequence: CDR1 MGHRA, CDR2 YSYEKL. Trimming shortened V by 4 bases and J by 4 bases, and 15 bases separated the two germline ends.

This sequence originates from a man younger than 30 in good health. The V gene is TRBV4-1, the J gene TRBJ2-3; possibly TRBD1 for D (6 bases). Input material: blood. This CDR3 is CASSLGEAGADTQYF. As DNA, the CDR3 is TGCGCCAGCAGCCTAGGAGAGGCAGGGGCAGATACGCAGTATTTT.